Listed below are T cell receptor beta chains from one sample, sequenced in a study of blood T cell repertoires in COVID-19. Using immunoSEQ multiplex PCR, the repertoire was profiled, and TCRdb retains in-frame clones only, with some absent. The sample lists approximately 72,000 clones, roughly 84% occurring once. Sequenced sample: peripheral blood. Every receptor here comes from a man aged 50-60 years with active COVID-19. CDR3s include the opening cysteine and the closing phenylalanine or tryptophan. A D gene is named only where the DNA matches it firmly. A row's size may be missing; if present it is once, few, many or a size class.

d_gene	v_gene	j_gene	len	abundance	CDR3aa	CDR3nt
NA	TRBV30	TRBJ1-5	13	NA	CAWNDRQDQPQHF	TGTGCCTGGAATGACAGGCAGGATCAGCCCCAGCATTTT
NA	TRBV30	TRBJ1-2	14	NA	CAWSPNIPSGGYTF	TGTGCCTGGAGCCCCAATATACCTTCCGGTGGCTACACCTTC
TRBD1	TRBV5-1	TRBJ1-2	15	NA	CASSPSGGGGYGYTF	TGCGCCAGCAGCCCCAGTGGAGGGGGCGGCTATGGCTACACCTTC
NA	TRBV3-1/TRBV3-2	TRBJ2-2	15	NA	CASSHNGVGTGELFF	TGTGCCAGCAGCCATAACGGGGTGGGGACCGGGGAGCTGTTTTTT
TRBD2	TRBV29-1	TRBJ2-3	16	NA	CSAQRGDGLYTDTQYF	TGCAGCGCTCAACGGGGGGACGGACTCTACACAGATACGCAGTATTTT
NA	TRBV10-3	TRBJ1-5	12	NA	CAIGTPNQPQHF	TGTGCCATCGGGACTCCCAATCAGCCCCAGCATTTT
NA	TRBV14	TRBJ2-5	12	NA	CASGVSTKTQYF	TGTGCCTCGGGGGTTTCGACGAAGACCCAGTACTTC
TRBD1	TRBV9	TRBJ2-5	16	NA	CASSAGQGALRETQYF	TGTGCCAGCAGCGCCGGACAGGGGGCTTTGCGAGAGACCCAGTACTTC
TRBD2	TRBV6-2/TRBV6-3	TRBJ2-7	14	NA	CASSYSYPSGRTLF	TGTGCCAGCAGTTACTCGTATCCTAGCGGGAGGACCCTCTTC
NA	TRBV5-1	TRBJ2-7	12	few	CASSPQGYEQYF	TGCGCCAGCAGCCCGCAGGGGTACGAGCAGTACTTC
NA	TRBV5-1	TRBJ2-2	15	NA	CASSLVPLHTGELFF	TGCGCCAGCAGCTTAGTCCCACTCCACACCGGGGAGCTGTTTTTT
NA	TRBV7-9	TRBJ2-1	16	NA	CASRPGSRGSYNEQFF	TGTGCCAGCAGGCCCGGGTCCAGGGGAAGCTACAATGAGCAGTTCTTC
NA	TRBV5-1	TRBJ2-5	16	NA	CASSLAGGRGRETQYF	TGCGCCAGCAGCTTGGCCGGCGGCAGGGGTAGGGAGACCCAGTACTTC
NA	TRBV14	TRBJ1-1	15	NA	CASSPMGRTDTEAFF	TGTGCCAGCAGCCCAATGGGGAGAACGGACACTGAAGCTTTCTTT
NA	TRBV6-6	TRBJ2-5	14	NA	CASRAPDIQETQYF	TGTGCCAGCAGGGCCCCGGACATTCAAGAGACCCAGTACTTC
NA	TRBV18	TRBJ1-1	15	NA	CASSPPGTMNTEAFF	TGTGCCAGCTCACCACCGGGCACGATGAACACTGAAGCTTTCTTT
NA	TRBV7-9	TRBJ2-1	15	few	CASSLVALTRNEQFF	TGTGCCAGCAGCTTAGTAGCTCTAACGCGCAATGAGCAGTTCTTC
TRBD1	TRBV10-3	TRBJ1-1	14	few	CAISEAGGSGEAFF	TGTGCCATCAGTGAGGCAGGGGGCAGCGGTGAAGCTTTCTTT
NA	TRBV4-1	TRBJ2-7	15	once	CASSPSTGGRYEQYF	TGCGCCAGCAGCCCCTCTACGGGGGGCCGATACGAGCAGTACTTC
TRBD1	TRBV6-5	TRBJ2-3	14	few	CASSPRTGADTQYF	TGTGCCAGCAGTCCCAGGACAGGGGCAGATACGCAGTATTTT
TRBD1	TRBV11-2	TRBJ2-7	14	NA	CASRSTGVPYEQYF	TGTGCCAGCAGATCGACAGGGGTACCCTACGAGCAGTACTTC
NA	TRBV9	TRBJ2-3	15	NA	CASSDQRGQLDTQYF	TGTGCCAGCAGCGACCAGCGGGGACAACTTGATACGCAGTATTTT
NA	TRBV19	TRBJ1-3	16	NA	CASSLGWGVSGNTIYF	TGTGCCAGTAGTCTCGGATGGGGGGTCTCTGGAAACACCATATATTTT
NA	TRBV27	TRBJ2-1	13	NA	CASSFSGNNEQFF	TGTGCCAGCAGTTTCTCAGGGAATAATGAGCAGTTCTTC
TRBD1	TRBV5-5	TRBJ2-7	14	NA	CASSPRQGPYEQYF	TGTGCCAGCAGCCCAAGACAGGGGCCATACGAGCAGTACTTC
TRBD1	TRBV5-6	TRBJ2-1	14	NA	CASSPGQLYNEQFF	TGTGCCAGCAGCCCGGGACAGCTCTACAATGAGCAGTTCTTC
NA	TRBV2	TRBJ2-2	13	NA	CASSDRGVGELFF	TGTGCCAGCAGTGATAGGGGCGTCGGGGAGCTGTTTTTT